Here is one TCR beta chain with its context. Its antigen is undetermined. This entry comes from a study of Ad26.COV2.S vaccination and SARS-CoV-2 variants. Study findings and constraints: Similar non-spike TCR breadth was seen in vaccine and placebo recipients. Spike-specific TCR breadth in vaccine recipients exceeded that seen in placebo recipients.

This CDR3 is 15 amino acids long. V shed 5 bases, J shed 4 bases, and the junction held 10 bases outside the gene matches. Per the germline V gene, CDR1 is SGHRS and CDR2 is YFSETQ. Measured with immunoSEQ multiplex PCR; TCRdb has only the in-frame clones, and not every one. The table lists about 350,000 clones, more than 75% of them singletons. The treatment: 15 to 20 received Ad26.COV2.S at low or high dose, single or two shots; five or six received placebo; per-sample allocation not given. Collection of the samples took place on day 63 after the first injection of vaccine or placebo. It was Wuhan-strain SARS-CoV-2 spike that the Ad26 vaccine vector expressed.

The source is a person aged 18-60 years who received the Ad26.COV2.S COVID-19 vaccine or a placebo. The starting material was peripheral blood, obtained in a trial of Ad26.COV2.S vaccine versus placebo. The V call is TRBV5-1, the J call TRBJ2-5; 8 nucleotides match TRBD1. The CDR3 nucleotides read TGCGCCAGCAGACTGGCAGGGGGCTTTGGAGAGACCCAGTACTTC. Protein product: CASRLAGGFGETQYF.